The present entry profiles one T cell receptor beta chain with its context. The ends were cut back, 3 bases at V and 0 bases at J, with 6 bases in the middle. The CDR3 is 14 amino acids. Germline CDR1 and CDR2: MNHEY and SMNVEV (reference sequence). The data belong to a study of sequential checkpoint blockade in melanoma. Study background: Both treatment sequences were followed by maintenance nivolumab.

The treatment is: randomized to nivolumab then ipilimumab (arm A) or the reverse (arm B). Live CD3+CD8+ CD19− CD56− cells were sorted from PBMCs. Profiled with immunoSEQ multiplex PCR; TCRdb holds only in-frame clones, not every one. The sample records some 13,000 clones, 70% to 80% being singletons. This receptor was identified in a human donor with melanoma. Sequences were derived from CD8+ T cells sorted from blood (inferred from file names), sampled from a patient given nivolumab and ipilimumab in sequence. The chain couples TRBV27 to TRBJ2-1; D possibly corresponds to TRBD1 (5 bases). CDR3 DNA: TGTGCCAGCAGTTTCCAGGGCTCCTACAATGAGCAGTTCTTC. Amino acids: CASSFQGSYNEQFF.